Each of the 30 T cell receptor beta chains below was sequenced from the same sample in a study of early T cells in non-severe SARS-CoV-2 infection. TCRdb redid the calling of the 5' RACE reads with MiXCR, one entry per CDR3 protein. The data hold 53,000 or so distinct CDR3 sequences, with over 7.5% observed a single time. The sample was whole blood. Every receptor here comes from an adult who was a healthcare worker with PCR-confirmed SARS-CoV-2 infection or an uninfected control (not recorded which).

J is TRBJ2-7 and V is TRBV5-1, with TRBD2 matching 9 bases. Trimming cost V 2 bases and J 3 bases; bases outside gene matches: 6. The CDR3 covers 15 residues. Germline CDR1 SGHRS, CDR2 YFSETQ. CDR3 loop: CASSLTASGVYEQYF. In DNA, the CDR3 is TGCGCCAGCAGCTTAACGGCTAGCGGGGTCTACGAGCAGTACTTC.

The CDR3 protein is CASSNHRRGEKLFF. As DNA, the CDR3 is TGTGCCAGCAGCAATCATAGGAGAGGTGAAAAACTGTTTTTT. J is TRBJ1-4 and V is TRBV28; D unclear. V was pared by 6 bases and J by 7 bases, with 15 bases between. Germline CDR1 MDHEN, CDR2 SYDVKM. The CDR3 extends over 14 amino acids. The variable domain in full, completed from reference TRBV28 and TRBJ1-4, reads DVKVTQSSRYLVKRTGEKVFLECVQDMDHENMFWYRQDPGLGLRLIYFSYDVKMKEKGDIPEGYSVSREKKERFSLILESASTNQTSMYLCASSNHRRGEKLFFGSGTQLSVL.

There are many counts of this clonotype. The chain has TRBV2 and TRBJ2-5; D not resolved. Germline V gene sequence: CDR1 SNHLY, CDR2 FYNNEI. The CDR3 has 12 amino acids. The ends were cut back, 3 bases at V and 5 bases at J, with 7 bases in the middle. The CDR3: CASSDYSETQYF. In DNA form, the CDR3 reads TGTGCCAGCAGTGATTATTCGGAGACCCAGTACTTC.

Ten or more counts support this clonotype. J is TRBJ2-7 and V is TRBV7-9; possible D gene TRBD2, 6 bases. V dropped 7 bases and J dropped 6 bases, with 19 bases sitting between them. From germline, CDR1 is SEHNR and CDR2 FQNEAQ (reference sequence). The CDR3 runs to 14 residues. This chain's CDR3 is CASTPAGYSGEQYF. CDR3 in DNA: TGTGCCAGCACCCCGGCAGGGTATAGCGGCGAGCAGTACTTC.

The sample holds a few counts of this clonotype. The chain joins TRBV18 to TRBJ2-6; D remains ambiguous. CDR3 length: 16 residues. V lost 0 bases to trimming and J lost 0 bases, with 6 bases between them. Germline-derived CDR1 and CDR2 are KGHSH and LQKENI. CDR3 amino acids: CASSPPRNSGANVLTF. For the CDR3, the DNA is TGTGCCAGCTCACCACCGAGGAACTCTGGGGCCAACGTCCTGACTTTC.

The gene calls are TRBV7-7 and TRBJ2-3; the D gene could be TRBD1 or TRBD2 (5 bases each). There are 15 residues in the CDR3. The V gene's germline CDR1 is SSHAT and CDR2 FNYEAQ (reference sequence). Trimming pared 0 bases from V and 4 bases from J, leaving 11 bases between. The CDR3 region is CASSLAGAGADTQYF. CDR3 nucleotide sequence: TGTGCCAGCAGCTTAGCAGGGGCGGGTGCAGATACGCAGTATTTT. The full variable domain, completed using reference TRBV7-7 and TRBJ2-3, is GAGVSQSPRYKVTKRGQDVTLRCDPISSHATLYWYQQALGQGPEFLTYFNYEAQPDKSGLPSDRFSAERPEGSISTLTIQRTEQRDSAMYRCASSLAGAGADTQYFGPGTRLTVL.

This clonotype was counted many times. The V gene is TRBV7-8, the J gene TRBJ2-1; no reliable D call. The CDR3 totals 11 residues. CDR1 and CDR2 from the germline V gene are SGHVS and FQNEAQ. V was trimmed by 3 bases and J by 8 bases, leaving 5 bases between them. As DNA, the CDR3 is TGTGCCAGCAGCTTTGTGGATGAGCAGTTCTTC. This encodes CASSFVDEQFF.

This clonotype was seen more than once but under ten times. This sequence joins TRBV3-1 and TRBJ2-7; a weak D match, TRBD2 (5 bases). The V end was cut by 2 bases, the J end by 2 bases, with 13 bases between. Looked up from germline, CDR1 is LGHDT and CDR2 is YNNKEL (reference sequence). CDR3 length equals 15 residues. In DNA, the CDR3 is TGTGCCAGCAGCCAAAATCCGGGAAGGGCCTACGAGCAGTACTTC. Encoded protein: CASSQNPGRAYEQYF.

Ten or more counts support this clonotype. This rearrangement joins TRBV28 to TRBJ2-5; D remains ambiguous. V dropped 2 bases and J dropped 1 base, with 8 bases sitting between them. This CDR3 is 14 amino acids long. Germline CDR1 MDHEN, CDR2 SYDVKM. The CDR3 reads CASSLSAVQETQYF. The CDR3 bases are TGTGCCAGCAGTTTAAGTGCAGTCCAAGAGACCCAGTACTTC.

The rearrangement uses TRBV7-8 and TRBJ2-1; TRBD2 matches at 8 bases. The CDR3 runs 16 residues. Trimming at V came to 5 bases and at J to 4 bases, leaving 10 bases not matched to a gene. The germline V gene has CDR1 SGHVS and CDR2 FQNEAQ. In nucleotides, the CDR3 is TGTGCCAGCAGCACACCCTCGGGCGGGGGGTACAATGAGCAGTTCTTC. Translating gives CASSTPSGGGYNEQFF.

In this sample, this clonotype turned up a few times. This chain links TRBV20-1 with TRBJ1-2, with D tentatively TRBD1 (6 bases). The CDR3 spans 12 residues. Germline CDR1 DFQATT, CDR2 SNEGSKA (reference sequence). Trimming took 6 bases from V and 6 from J, leaving 14 bases between them. CDR3 loop: CSAFAGEHGYTF. Written as DNA, the CDR3 is TGCAGTGCCTTCGCAGGGGAACATGGCTACACCTTC.

The gene calls are TRBV5-4 and TRBJ1-2; D perhaps matches TRBD1 (5 bases). There are 15 residues in the CDR3. V lost 4 bases, J lost 0 bases, and 13 bases lay in between. CDR1 is SGHNT, CDR2 YYREEE, per germline (reference sequence). The CDR3 reads CASSPGTATNYGYTF. Here the CDR3 DNA reads TGTGCCAGCAGCCCGGGGACGGCGACTAACTATGGCTACACCTTC.

This chain joins TRBV2 and TRBJ1-5, with D possibly being TRBD1 (6 bases). This CDR3 contains 13 residues. V dropped 7 bases and J dropped 2 bases, with 9 bases sitting between them. Germline assignment: CDR1 SNHLY and CDR2 FYNNEI. CDR3 DNA: TGTGCCAGCAACCCAGGGGGCAATCAGCCCCAGCATTTT. The encoded protein is CASNPGGNQPQHF.

The chain links TRBV7-2 to TRBJ1-2, with D hard to call. Germline CDR1 reads SGHTA; CDR2 reads FQGNSA. Trimming removed 2 bases from V and 7 bases from J, with 11 bases in between. CDR3 length equals 13 residues. The CDR3 is CASSLRREGGYTF. The CDR3 DNA follows: TGTGCCAGCAGCTTAAGGAGGGAAGGTGGCTACACCTTC.

Only a few counts were recorded for this clonotype. This chain connects TRBV7-2 to TRBJ2-7; 8 bases agree with TRBD1. The CDR3 sequence is 15 residues long. V lost 5 bases, J lost 5 bases, and 11 bases stayed unmatched. Looked up from germline, CDR1 is SGHTA and CDR2 is FQGNSA. Here the CDR3 reads CASSPGQGMINEQYF. The CDR3 DNA reads as TGTGCCAGCAGCCCTGGACAGGGAATGATAAACGAGCAGTACTTC.

The rearrangement uses TRBV7-2 and TRBJ1-1, with D uncertain. The ends were cut back, 0 bases at V and 3 bases at J, with 8 bases in the middle. Germline CDR1 is SGHTA and CDR2 is FQGNSA. The CDR3 length is 14 residues. The CDR3 DNA reads TGTGCCAGCAGCTTAGCAGGGAGGGACACTGAAGCTTTCTTT. Translation gives CASSLAGRDTEAFF.

This clonotype was found many times. V gene TRBV11-2 combines with J gene TRBJ2-7; no clear D. CDR1 SGHAT and CDR2 FQNNGV come from the germline V gene. V gave up 4 bases and J gave up 7 bases, with 14 bases separating them. CDR3 length equals 13 residues. The CDR3 nucleotides read TGTGCCAGCAGCTCCCTTTCTAAAACAGAGCAGTACTTC. Translated: CASSSLSKTEQYF. Looking up the rest from reference TRBV11-2 and TRBJ2-7 gives the full variable domain: EAGVAQSPRYKIIEKRQSVAFWCNPISGHATLYWYQQILGQGPKLLIQFQNNGVVDDSQLPKDRFSAERLKGVDSTLKIQPAKLEDSAVYLCASSSLSKTEQYFGPGTRLTVT.

This chain links TRBV27 with TRBJ1-1; D call uncertain. Between the trimmed V and J ends, which lost 0 bases and 3 bases, there was a span of 11 bases. Germline V gene sequence: CDR1 MNHEY, CDR2 SMNVEV (reference sequence). The CDR3 is 15 amino acids. The CDR3 is CASSLSANWDTEAFF. The CDR3 DNA reads TGTGCCAGCAGTTTATCGGCTAATTGGGACACTGAAGCTTTCTTT.

This clonotype has a count of ten or more. This rearrangement joins TRBV28 to TRBJ2-7; TRBD1 agrees at 10 bases. V trimming: 6 bases; J trimming: 4 bases; junction bases outside the gene matches: 12. Germline CDR1 MDHEN, CDR2 SYDVKM. CDR3 size: 16 residues. CDR3 amino acids: CASRLYSGTGAYEQYF. The CDR3 DNA follows: TGTGCCAGCAGACTCTACTCCGGGACAGGGGCGTACGAGCAGTACTTC.

V gene TRBV18 combines with J gene TRBJ2-7; tentatively, D is TRBD1 (5 bases). The CDR3 is made up of 13 amino acids. With 3 bases removed from V and 5 bases from J, the gap between germline ends came to 11 bases. The V gene's germline CDR1 is KGHSH and CDR2 LQKENI. DNA for the CDR3: TGTGCCAGCTCACCGGCCAGGGTCGACGAGCAGTACTTC. This gives the protein CASSPARVDEQYF.

V is TRBV27 and J is TRBJ1-1, with TRBD1 identical over 12 bases. This CDR3 contains 14 residues. Germline V gene lookup returns CDR1 MNHEY and CDR2 SMNVEV (reference sequence). V lost 4 bases to trimming and J lost 6 bases; unmatched junction nucleotides: 3. CDR3 bases: TGTGCCAGCAGTTCGGGACAGGGGGCGTCTGAAGCTTTCTTT. As protein: CASSSGQGASEAFF.

This clonotype has more than one count but fewer than ten. The chain combines TRBV24-1 with TRBJ2-1; D is unresolved. CDR3 size: 13 residues. The germline V gene has CDR1 KGHDR and CDR2 SFDVKD. Deletions cut 9 bases from V and 1 base from J, with 9 bases between. The CDR3 region has the DNA TGTGCCACCCGCACGGTTTCCTACAATGAGCAGTTCTTC. It encodes CATRTVSYNEQFF.

In its sample, this clonotype was seen a few times. This chain connects TRBV6-1 to TRBJ1-2; D is perhaps TRBD1 (6 bases). Looked up from germline, CDR1 is MNHNS and CDR2 is SASEGT. Trimming shortened V by 5 bases and J by 6 bases, and 13 bases separated the two germline ends. This CDR3 has 13 residues. In DNA, the CDR3 is TGTGCCAGCAGTAGGCAGGGGAAAAATGGCTACACCTTC. It codes for CASSRQGKNGYTF.

Written as DNA, the CDR3 is TGTGCCAGCAGCTCGATGAACAGTCTCGGTTCACCCCTCCACTTT. It specifies CASSSMNSLGSPLHF. V usage is TRBV7-2 and J usage is TRBJ1-6; no firm D call. V dropped 4 bases and J dropped 9 bases, with 16 bases sitting between them. The germline gives CDR1 SGHTA, CDR2 FQGNSA. This CDR3 has 15 residues.

Turning to this clonotype: Just one base apart from a much larger clone, this may be a read error. The J gene is TRBJ2-2, the V gene TRBV5-1; 7 bases agree with TRBD2. CDR3 size: 16 residues. Germline V gene data show CDR1 as SGHRS and CDR2 as YFSETQ. The CDR3 DNA follows: TGCGCCAGCAGCAGGGCCCTAGCGGCGAACTCCGGGGAGCTGTTTTTT. Translating gives CASSRALAANSGELFF.

This chain connects TRBV9 to TRBJ2-3, with D perhaps being TRBD1 or TRBD2 (5 bases each). CDR3 length: 14 residues. The germline V gene encodes CDR1 SGDLS and CDR2 YYNGEE. V gave up 0 bases and J gave up 6 bases, with 11 bases separating them. The CDR3 loop is CASSVVQEGDTQYF. The CDR3 bases are TGTGCCAGCAGCGTAGTACAAGAGGGGGATACGCAGTATTTT. Full variable domain (remainder filled in from reference TRBV9 and TRBJ2-3): DSGVTQTPKHLITATGQRVTLRCSPRSGDLSVYWYQQSLDQGLQFLIQYYNGEERAKGNILERFSAQQFPDLHSELNLSSLELGDSALYFCASSVVQEGDTQYFGPGTRLTVL.

This clonotype was seen ten or more times. The chain combines TRBV24-1 with TRBJ2-3, with D unclear. Germline assignment: CDR1 KGHDR and CDR2 SFDVKD. V was shortened by 4 bases and J by 4 bases, with 11 bases between the two germline ends. This CDR3 has 14 amino acids. For the CDR3, the DNA is TGTGCCACCAGTGAGGCAACGGGTCCAGATACGCAGTATTTT. It yields the protein CATSEATGPDTQYF.

This sequence joins TRBV14 and TRBJ2-3; D possibly corresponds to TRBD1 (6 bases). Germline CDR1 and CDR2: SGHDN and FVKESK. This CDR3 spans 16 amino acids. V lost 3 bases and J 3 bases, leaving 16 bases between the germline ends. The CDR3: CASSHGQRLMTDTQYF. The CDR3 coding sequence is TGTGCCAGCAGCCACGGACAGAGGTTAATGACAGATACGCAGTATTTT.

This clonotype was detected ten times or more. The V and J genes are TRBV5-5 and TRBJ2-6; a possible D gene is TRBD1 (6 bases). This CDR3 is 18 amino acids long. The ends were cut back, 2 bases at V and 0 bases at J, with 15 bases in the middle. The germline CDR1 and CDR2 sequences are SGHKS and YYEKEE (reference sequence). CDR3 sequence reads: CASSLVPTGNSGANVLTF. As DNA, the CDR3 is TGTGCCAGCAGCTTAGTACCGACAGGCAACTCTGGGGCCAACGTCCTGACTTTC.

This clonotype has a handful of counts. This sequence joins TRBV30 and TRBJ1-4, with 8 bases aligning to TRBD1. This CDR3 has 13 residues. Germline CDR1 reads GTSNPN; CDR2 reads SVGIG (reference sequence). Losses at the gene ends were 2 bases for V and 10 bases for J; bases not matched to a gene: 6. This chain's CDR3 is CAWSWTGNGKLFF. CDR3 DNA: TGTGCCTGGAGTTGGACAGGGAACGGAAAACTGTTTTTT.